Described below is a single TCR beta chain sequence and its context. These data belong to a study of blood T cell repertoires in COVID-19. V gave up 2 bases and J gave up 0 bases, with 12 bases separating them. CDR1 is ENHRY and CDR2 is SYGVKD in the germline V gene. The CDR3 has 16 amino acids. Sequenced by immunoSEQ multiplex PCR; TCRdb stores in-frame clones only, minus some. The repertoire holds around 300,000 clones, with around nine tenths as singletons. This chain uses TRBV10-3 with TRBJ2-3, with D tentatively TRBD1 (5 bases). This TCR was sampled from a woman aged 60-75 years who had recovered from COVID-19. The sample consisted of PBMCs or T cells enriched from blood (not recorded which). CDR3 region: CAISELGQMSTDTQYF. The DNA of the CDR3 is TGTGCCATCAGTGAGCTGGGGCAGATGAGCACAGATACGCAGTATTTT.